This T cell receptor beta chain was captured in a study of blood T cells in healthy people across ages. Overall study findings and caveats: Estimates of total diversity, which came from one million sequenced T cells, were considered to be underestimates. Leaving the PBMCs unsorted stopped any conclusive comparison of naive versus antigen-experienced cells.

V lost 4 bases to trimming and J lost 2 bases, with 18 bases between them. CDR3 length equals 16 residues. Germline V gives CDR1 DFQATT, CDR2 SNEGSKA (reference sequence). A second PCR, run for 7 to 11 cycles, used a sample-barcoded 5' primer plus a J-beta primer mix. Template switching added a 12-random-nucleotide identifier to every cDNA molecule. TCRdb analysed the 5' RACE reads with MiXCR anew, one entry per CDR3 protein. The table includes fewer than 900,000 distinct CDR3 sequences, 49% detected once. Details on this clonotype: Its cognate antigen is unknown.

Extraction yielded at least 5 micrograms of total RNA per sample. This chain links TRBV20-1 with TRBJ2-1, with D maybe TRBD2 (6 bases). The origin of this receptor is a woman between 55 and 75 years old in good health. Sequencing input: blood. The CDR3 DNA follows: TGCAGTGCTAAAGACTATTCGCGGGGCGCCTACAATGAGCAGTTCTTC. Translated: CSAKDYSRGAYNEQFF.